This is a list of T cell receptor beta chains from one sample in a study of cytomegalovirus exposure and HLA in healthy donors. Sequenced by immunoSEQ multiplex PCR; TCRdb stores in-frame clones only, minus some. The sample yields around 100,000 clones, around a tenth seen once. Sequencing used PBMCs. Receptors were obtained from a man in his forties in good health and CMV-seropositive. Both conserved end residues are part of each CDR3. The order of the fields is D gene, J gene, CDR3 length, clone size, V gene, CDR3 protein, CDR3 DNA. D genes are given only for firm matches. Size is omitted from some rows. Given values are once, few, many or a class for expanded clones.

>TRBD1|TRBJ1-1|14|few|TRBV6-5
CASSYRVGGNEAFF
TGTGCCAGCAGTTACAGGGTAGGGGGCAATGAAGCTTTCTTT
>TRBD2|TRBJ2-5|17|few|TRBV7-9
CASSTGTSGGGGETQYF
TGTGCCAGCAGCACCGGGACTAGCGGAGGGGGAGGAGAGACCCAGTACTTC
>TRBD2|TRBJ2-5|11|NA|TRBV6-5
CATDGGETQYF
TGTGCCACCGACGGGGGGGAGACCCAGTACTTC
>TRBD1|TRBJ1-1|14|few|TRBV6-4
CASSPGQGFTEAFF
TGTGCCAGCAGTCCGGGACAGGGATTCACTGAAGCTTTCTTT
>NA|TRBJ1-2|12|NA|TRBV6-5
CASRGQGRGYTF
TGTGCCAGCAGGGGCCAGGGAAGAGGCTACACCTTC
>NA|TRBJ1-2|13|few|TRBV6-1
CASKVAGDYGYTF
TGTGCCAGCAAGGTCGCGGGTGACTATGGCTACACCTTC
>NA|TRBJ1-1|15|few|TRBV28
CASSPGGDWNTEAFF
TGTGCCAGCAGCCCGGGAGGGGATTGGAACACTGAAGCTTTCTTT
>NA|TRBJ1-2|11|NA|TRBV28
CASSFVDGYTF
TGTGCCAGCAGTTTCGTCGATGGCTACACCTTC
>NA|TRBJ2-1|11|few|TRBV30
CAWSPLAEQFF
TGTGCCTGGAGTCCGCTAGCGGAGCAGTTCTTC
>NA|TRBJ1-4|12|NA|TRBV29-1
CSASQGREKLFF
TGCAGCGCCTCACAGGGACGGGAAAAACTGTTTTTT